The sequence of this T cell receptor (beta chain) was determined in a study of shared clonotypes between healthy human individuals. Across the study: Donors consisted of two women and a few men between 18 and 49.

This was a deep-level run. Unsorted PBMC contributed 250 to 350 ng DNA, 25,000 to 35,000 T cell genomes, to each replicate PCR. TCRdb's table, derived via immunoSEQ multiplex PCR, lists solely in-frame clones and lacks some. The table has 500,000 to 650,000 clones, around 80% seen once. Each donor was a Caucasian adult residing in Nashville, Tennessee. This CDR3 comprises 14 residues. CDR1 is MGHRA and CDR2 is YSYEKL in the germline V gene. The ends lost 3 bases at V and 2 bases at J; junction bases unmatched: 2. The source is a middle-aged woman in good health. Some clones in this sample may be carry-over from other donors' samples. Sequencing was performed on PBMCs. The gene calls are TRBV4-1 and TRBJ2-7; TRBD1 matches at 9 bases. For the CDR3, the DNA is TGCGCCAGCAGCCAGCGACAGGGGGCCTACGAGCAGTACTTC. It yields the protein CASSQRQGAYEQYF.